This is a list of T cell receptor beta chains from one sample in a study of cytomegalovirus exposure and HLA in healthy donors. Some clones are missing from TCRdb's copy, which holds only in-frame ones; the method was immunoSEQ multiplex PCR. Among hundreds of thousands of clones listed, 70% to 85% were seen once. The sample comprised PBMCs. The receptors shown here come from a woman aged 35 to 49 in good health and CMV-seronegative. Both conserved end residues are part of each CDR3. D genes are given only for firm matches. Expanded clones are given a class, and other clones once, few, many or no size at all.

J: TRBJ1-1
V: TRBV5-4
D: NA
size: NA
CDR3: CASSLVGGYAFF
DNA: TGTGCCAGCAGCTTGGTGGGGGGATACGCTTTCTTT

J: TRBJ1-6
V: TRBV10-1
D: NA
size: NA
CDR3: CASSKDRTNSPLHF
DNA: TGCGCCAGCAGCAAGGACAGAACTAATTCACCCCTCCACTTT

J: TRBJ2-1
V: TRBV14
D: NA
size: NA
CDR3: CASSQDGGQLNEQFF
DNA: TGTGCCAGCAGCCAAGACGGAGGTCAGTTGAATGAGCAGTTCTTC

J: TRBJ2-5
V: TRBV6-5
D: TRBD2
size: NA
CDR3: CASSYSVAGGRTQYF
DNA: TGTGCCAGCAGTTACTCGGTGGCGGGGGGGCGGACCCAGTACTTC

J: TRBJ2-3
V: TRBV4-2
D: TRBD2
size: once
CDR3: CASSQRTKLAGATDTQYF
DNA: TGTGCCAGCAGCCAAAGAACCAAACTAGCGGGGGCCACAGATACGCAGTATTTT

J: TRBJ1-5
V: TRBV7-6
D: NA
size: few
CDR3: CASSAGTYNQPQHF
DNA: TGTGCCAGCAGCGCCGGGACATACAATCAGCCCCAGCATTTT

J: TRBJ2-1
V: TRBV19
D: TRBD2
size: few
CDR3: CASNSGTRQQFF
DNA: TGTGCCAGTAATAGCGGGACAAGACAGCAGTTCTTC

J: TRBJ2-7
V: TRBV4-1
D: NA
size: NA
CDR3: CASSHAGTGLSYEQYF
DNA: TGCGCCAGCAGCCATGCAGGGACGGGACTCTCCTACGAGCAGTACTTC

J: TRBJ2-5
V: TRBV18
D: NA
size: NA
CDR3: CASSLGTQETQYF
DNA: TGTGCCAGCTCACTCGGGACTCAAGAGACCCAGTACTTC

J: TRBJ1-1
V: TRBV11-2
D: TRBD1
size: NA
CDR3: CASSLGQGTEAFF
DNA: TGTGCCAGCAGCTTGGGACAGGGGACTGAAGCTTTCTTT

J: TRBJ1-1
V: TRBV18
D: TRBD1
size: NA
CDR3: CASSQTGTNTEAFF
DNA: TGTGCCAGCTCACAGACAGGGACGAACACTGAAGCTTTCTTT

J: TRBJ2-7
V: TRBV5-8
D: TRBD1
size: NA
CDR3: CASSSGQAGEQYF
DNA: TGTGCCAGCAGCTCGGGACAGGCGGGAGAGCAGTACTTC

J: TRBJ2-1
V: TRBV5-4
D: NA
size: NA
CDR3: CASSLEADSYNEQFF
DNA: TGTGCCAGCAGCTTGGAAGCGGACAGCTACAATGAGCAGTTCTTC

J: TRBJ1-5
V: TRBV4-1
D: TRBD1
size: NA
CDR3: CASSLTGDGGQPQHF
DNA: TGCGCCAGCAGCCTGACAGGGGACGGTGGTCAGCCCCAGCATTTT

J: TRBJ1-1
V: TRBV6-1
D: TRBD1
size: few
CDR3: CASSEEAIGGRTEAFF
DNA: TGTGCCAGCAGTGAGGAAGCGATAGGGGGCCGGACTGAAGCTTTCTTT

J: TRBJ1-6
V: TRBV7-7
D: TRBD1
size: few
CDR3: CASSTGYNSPLHF
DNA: TGTGCTAGTTCGACAGGGTATAATTCACCCCTCCACTTT

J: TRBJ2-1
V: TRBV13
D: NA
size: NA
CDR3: CASSSTGSRPGQFF
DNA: TGTGCCAGCAGCTCCACAGGGAGTCGGCCCGGGCAGTTCTTC

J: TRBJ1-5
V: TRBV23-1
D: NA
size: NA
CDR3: CASSQSGRGLICSNQPQHF
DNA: TGCGCCAGCAGTCAATCTGGCAGGGGTCTCATCTGTAGCAATCAGCCCCAGCATTTT

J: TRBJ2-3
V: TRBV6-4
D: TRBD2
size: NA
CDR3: CASSANGGAADTQYF
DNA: TGTGCCAGCAGTGCGAACGGGGGGGCCGCAGATACGCAGTATTTT

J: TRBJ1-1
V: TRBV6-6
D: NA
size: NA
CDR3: CASSFWGPREGAEAFF
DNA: TGTGCCAGCAGTTTCTGGGGACCCAGGGAGGGCGCTGAAGCTTTCTTT

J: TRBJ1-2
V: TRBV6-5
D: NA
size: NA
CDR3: CASSSTPDRQVSF
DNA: TGTGCCAGCAGTTCCACACCCGACCGACAGGTTAGCTTC

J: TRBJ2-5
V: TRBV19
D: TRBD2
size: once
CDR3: CASSDSRAGPGETQYF
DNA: TGTGCCAGTAGTGATTCACGAGCGGGGCCTGGGGAGACCCAGTACTTC

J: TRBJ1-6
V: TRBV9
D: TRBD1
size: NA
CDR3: CASSPWTGSANSPLHF
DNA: TGTGCCAGCAGCCCATGGACAGGTTCAGCCAATTCACCCCTCCACTTT

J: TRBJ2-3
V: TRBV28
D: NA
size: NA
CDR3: CASRPGTSLTDTQYF
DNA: TGTGCCAGCAGACCCGGGACTTCTCTCACAGATACGCAGTATTTT

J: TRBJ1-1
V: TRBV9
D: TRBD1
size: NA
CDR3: CASSDGTANGMRTEAFF
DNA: TGTGCCAGCAGCGACGGGACAGCTAATGGGATGAGGACTGAAGCTTTCTTT

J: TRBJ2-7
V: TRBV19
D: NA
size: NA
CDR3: CASSMDTISYEQYF
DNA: TGTGCCAGTAGTATGGACACTATCTCCTACGAGCAGTACTTC

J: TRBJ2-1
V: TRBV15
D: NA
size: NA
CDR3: CATSRDRGRGVLWTNEQFF
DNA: TGTGCCACCAGCAGAGATAGGGGGCGGGGGGTCTTGTGGACCAATGAGCAGTTCTTC

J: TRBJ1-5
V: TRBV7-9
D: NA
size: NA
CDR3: CASSLDNSNQPQHF
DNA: TGTGCCAGCAGCTTAGATAATAGCAATCAGCCCCAGCATTTT

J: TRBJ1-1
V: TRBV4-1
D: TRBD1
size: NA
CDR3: CASSQETGGGEAFF
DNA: TGCGCCAGCAGCCAAGAGACAGGGGGCGGGGAAGCTTTCTTT

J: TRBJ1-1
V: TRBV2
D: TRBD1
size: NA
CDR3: CASRGTGMRTEAFF
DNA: TGTGCCAGCAGAGGGACAGGAATGAGGACTGAAGCTTTCTTT

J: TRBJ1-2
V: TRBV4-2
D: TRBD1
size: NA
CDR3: CASSPGQGDYGYTF
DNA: TGTGCCAGCAGTCCCGGACAGGGGGATTATGGCTACACCTTC

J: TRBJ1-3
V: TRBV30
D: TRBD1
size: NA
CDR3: CASGQGIWDTIYF
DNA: TGTGCCTCGGGACAGGGGATTTGGGACACCATATATTTT

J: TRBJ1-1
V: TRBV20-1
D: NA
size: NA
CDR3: CSARAPPGAFF
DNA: TGCAGTGCTAGAGCCCCACCAGGGGCTTTCTTT

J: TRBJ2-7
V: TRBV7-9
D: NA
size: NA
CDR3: CASSLVPGGEQYF
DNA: TGTGCCAGCAGCTTAGTACCCGGGGGCGAGCAGTACTTC

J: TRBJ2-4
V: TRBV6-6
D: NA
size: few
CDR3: CASSYRGENIQYF
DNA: TGTGCCAGCAGTTACAGGGGCGAAAACATTCAGTACTTC

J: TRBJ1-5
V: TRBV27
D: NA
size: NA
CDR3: CASRDGGVGQPQHF
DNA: TGTGCCAGCAGGGATGGGGGGGTGGGACAGCCCCAGCATTTT

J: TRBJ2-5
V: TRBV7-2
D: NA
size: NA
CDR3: CASSLARGHRIQYF
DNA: TGTGCCAGCAGCTTAGCGCGGGGGCACCGTATCCAGTACTTC

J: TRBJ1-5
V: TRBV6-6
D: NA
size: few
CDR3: CASRGDSYSNQPQHF
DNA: TGTGCCAGCAGGGGGGACTCCTATAGCAATCAGCCCCAGCATTTT

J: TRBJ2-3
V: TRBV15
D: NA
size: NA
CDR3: CATNPGLVGTDTQYF
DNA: TGTGCCACCAACCCTGGACTCGTAGGCACAGATACGCAGTATTTT

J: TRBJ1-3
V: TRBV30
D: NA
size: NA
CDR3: CAWNPGEAGNTIYF
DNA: TGTGCCTGGAACCCGGGGGAGGCTGGAAACACCATATATTTT

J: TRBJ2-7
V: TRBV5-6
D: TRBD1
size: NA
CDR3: CASSLSGTGVYEQYF
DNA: TGTGCCAGCAGCTTGTCCGGGACAGGGGTCTACGAGCAGTACTTC

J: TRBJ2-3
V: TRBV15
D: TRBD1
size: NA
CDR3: CATSRDGAGGRTDTQYF
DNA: TGTGCCACCAGCAGAGATGGGGCAGGGGGCAGAACAGATACGCAGTATTTT

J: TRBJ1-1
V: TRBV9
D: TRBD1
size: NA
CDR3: CASSPTDRVDTEAFF
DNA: TGTGCCAGCAGCCCCACCGACAGGGTTGACACTGAAGCTTTCTTT

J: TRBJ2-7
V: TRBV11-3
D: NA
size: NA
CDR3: CASSLVRDMGVYEQYF
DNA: TGTGCCAGCAGCTTAGTCCGGGACATGGGGGTTTACGAGCAGTACTTC

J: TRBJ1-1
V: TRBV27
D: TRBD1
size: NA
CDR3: CAIARGRGLEAFF
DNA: TGTGCCATCGCGCGTGGCAGGGGGCTTGAAGCTTTCTTT

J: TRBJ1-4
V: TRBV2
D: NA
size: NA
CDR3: CASQRERANEKLFF
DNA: TGTGCCAGCCAACGGGAGAGAGCTAATGAAAAACTGTTTTTT

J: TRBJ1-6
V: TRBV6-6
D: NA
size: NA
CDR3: CASRPGTSKSPLHF
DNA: TGTGCCAGCAGACCCGGGACTAGTAAGTCACCCCTCCACTTT

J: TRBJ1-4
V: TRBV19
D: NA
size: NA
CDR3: CASRRGGMGEKLFF
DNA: TGTGCCAGTAGGAGAGGGGGTATGGGTGAAAAACTGTTTTTT

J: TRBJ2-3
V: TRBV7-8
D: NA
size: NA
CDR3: CASSLDLGEDTQYF
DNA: TGTGCCAGCAGCTTAGACCTCGGGGAGGATACGCAGTATTTT

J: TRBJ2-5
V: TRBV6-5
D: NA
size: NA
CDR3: CASRPRPFQETQYF
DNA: TGTGCCAGCAGGCCCAGGCCCTTCCAAGAGACCCAGTACTTC

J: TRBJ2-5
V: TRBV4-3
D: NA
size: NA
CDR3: CASSQDLGGVETQYF
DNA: TGCGCCAGCAGCCAAGATTTGGGGGGTGTGGAGACCCAGTACTTC

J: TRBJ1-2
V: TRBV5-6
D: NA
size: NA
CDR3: CASSLGGSLIHGYTF
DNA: TGTGCCAGCAGCTTGGGGGGCTCGCTAATCCATGGCTACACCTTC

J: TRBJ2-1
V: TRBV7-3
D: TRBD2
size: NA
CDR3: CASSAKPGLAGNEQFF
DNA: TGTGCCAGCAGCGCCAAGCCCGGACTAGCGGGGAATGAGCAGTTCTTC

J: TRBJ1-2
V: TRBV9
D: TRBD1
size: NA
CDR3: CASSFRTGNGYTF
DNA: TGTGCCAGCAGCTTCCGGACAGGGAACGGCTACACCTTC

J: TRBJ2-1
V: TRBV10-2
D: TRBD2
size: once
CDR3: CASKDGTSGGPHYYNEQFF
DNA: TGCGCCAGCAAGGATGGGACTAGCGGGGGGCCTCACTACTACAATGAGCAGTTCTTC

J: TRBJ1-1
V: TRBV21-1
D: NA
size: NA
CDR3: CASSNASGDQNTEAFF
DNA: TGTGCCAGCAGCAATGCCTCGGGGGACCAGAACACTGAAGCTTTCTTT

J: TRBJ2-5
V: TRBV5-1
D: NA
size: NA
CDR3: CASSSEQVATQETQYF
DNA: TGCGCCAGCAGCTCAGAACAGGTGGCCACCCAAGAGACCCAGTACTTC

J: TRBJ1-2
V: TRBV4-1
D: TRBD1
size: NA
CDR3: CASSHSVTGGAVDGYTF
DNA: TGCGCCAGCAGCCATTCCGTGACAGGGGGCGCGGTTGATGGCTACACCTTC